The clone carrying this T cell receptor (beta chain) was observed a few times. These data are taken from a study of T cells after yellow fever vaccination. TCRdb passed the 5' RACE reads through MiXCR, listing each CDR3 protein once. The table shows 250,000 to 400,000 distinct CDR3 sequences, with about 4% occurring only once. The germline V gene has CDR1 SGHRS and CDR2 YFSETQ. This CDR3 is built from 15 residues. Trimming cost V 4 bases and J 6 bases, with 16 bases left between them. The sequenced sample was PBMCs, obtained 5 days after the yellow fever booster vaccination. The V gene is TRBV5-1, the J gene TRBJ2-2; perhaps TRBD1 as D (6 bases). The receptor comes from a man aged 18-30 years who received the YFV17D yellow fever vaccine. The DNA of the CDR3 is TGCGCCAGCAGCCCGGGACAATCGGGCCCCGGGGAGCTGTTTTTT. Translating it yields CASSPGQSGPGELFF.